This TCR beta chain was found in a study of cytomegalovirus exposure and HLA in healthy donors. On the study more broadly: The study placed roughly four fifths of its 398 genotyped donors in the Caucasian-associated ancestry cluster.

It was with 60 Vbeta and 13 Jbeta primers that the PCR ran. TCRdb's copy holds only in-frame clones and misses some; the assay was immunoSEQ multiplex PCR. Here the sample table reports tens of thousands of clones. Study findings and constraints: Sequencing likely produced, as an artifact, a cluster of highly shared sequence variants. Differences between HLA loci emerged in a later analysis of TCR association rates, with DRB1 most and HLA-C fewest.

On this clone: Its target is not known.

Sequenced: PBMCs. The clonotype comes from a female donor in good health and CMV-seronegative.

The CDR3 is CASSPEQRSYEQYF. The DNA of the CDR3 is TGTGCCAGCAGTCCGGAACAGCGGAGCTACGAGCAGTACTTC. V is TRBV2 and J is TRBJ2-7, with TRBD2 as a possible D gene (5 bases). CDR1 is SNHLY and CDR2 is FYNNEI in the germline V gene. V was shortened by 5 bases and J by 3 bases, with 14 bases between the two germline ends. The CDR3 extends over 14 amino acids. The complete variable domain, with remaining parts taken from reference TRBV2 and TRBJ2-7, reads EPEVTQTPSHQVTQMGQEVILRCVPISNHLYFYWYRQILGQKVEFLVSFYNNEISEKSEIFDDQFSVERPDGSNFTLKIRSTKLEDSAMYFCASSPEQRSYEQYFGPGTRLTVT.